This TCR beta chain came from a study of cytomegalovirus exposure and HLA in healthy donors. Study results and limitations: Presence/absence analysis assumed near-uniform sequencing depth across donors. Exclusion applied to some V segments, including TRBV6-2 and TRBV6-3, as they were indistinguishable.

The table lists this clone with a few counts. Its target is not known. PCR employed 60 Vbeta and 13 Jbeta primers. Clones were sequenced by immunoSEQ multiplex PCR, and TCRdb holds only the in-frame ones, with some missing. The sample gives around 130,000 clones, more than 60% of which show up once; approximately 6.5% is in the top ten. V was pared by 6 bases and J by 4 bases, with 19 bases between. Germline CDR1 reads SGHDT; CDR2 reads YYEEEE. The CDR3 sequence is 15 residues long. In nominal health when sampled, donors likely had unrecorded immune exposures nonetheless. This sequence joins TRBV5-6 and TRBJ1-2; perhaps TRBD1 as D (5 bases). The receptor was isolated from a woman aged 55 to 70 in good health and CMV-seronegative. The specimen sequenced was PBMCs. The chain's CDR3 is CASIPGRRGVYGYTF. The CDR3 DNA is TGTGCCAGCATCCCCGGGAGGAGGGGCGTCTATGGCTACACCTTC.